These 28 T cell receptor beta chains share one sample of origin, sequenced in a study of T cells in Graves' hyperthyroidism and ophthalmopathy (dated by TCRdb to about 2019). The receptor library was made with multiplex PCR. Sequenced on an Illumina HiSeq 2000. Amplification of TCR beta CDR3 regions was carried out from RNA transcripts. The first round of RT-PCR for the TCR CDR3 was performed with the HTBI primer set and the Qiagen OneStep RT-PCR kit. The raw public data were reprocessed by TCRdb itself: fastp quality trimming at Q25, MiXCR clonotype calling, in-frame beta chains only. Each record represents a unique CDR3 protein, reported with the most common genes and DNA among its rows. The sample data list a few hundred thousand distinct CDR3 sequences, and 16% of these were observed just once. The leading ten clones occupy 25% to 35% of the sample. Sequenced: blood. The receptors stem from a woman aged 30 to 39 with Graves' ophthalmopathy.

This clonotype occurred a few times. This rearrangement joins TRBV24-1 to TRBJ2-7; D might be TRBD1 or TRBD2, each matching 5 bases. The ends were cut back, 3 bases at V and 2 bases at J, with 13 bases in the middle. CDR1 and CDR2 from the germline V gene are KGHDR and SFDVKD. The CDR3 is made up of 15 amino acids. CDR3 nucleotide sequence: TGTGCCACCAGTGATACCTCCGGGACGACCTACGAGCAGTACTTC. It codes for CATSDTSGTTYEQYF.

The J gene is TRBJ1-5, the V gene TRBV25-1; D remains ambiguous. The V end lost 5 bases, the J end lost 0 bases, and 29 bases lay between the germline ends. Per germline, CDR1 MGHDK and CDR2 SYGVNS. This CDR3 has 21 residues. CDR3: CASSNASSSGPVIASNQPQHF. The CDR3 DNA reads TGTGCCAGCAGTAATGCATCCTCATCGGGCCCCGTGATCGCTAGCAATCAGCCCCAGCATTTT. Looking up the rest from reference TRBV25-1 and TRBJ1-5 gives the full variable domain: EADIYQTPRYLVIGTGKKITLECSQTMGHDKMYWYQQDPGMELHLIHYSYGVNSTEKGDLSSESTVSRIRTEHFPLTLESARPSHTSQYLCASSNASSSGPVIASNQPQHFGDGTRLSIL.

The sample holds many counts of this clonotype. The CDR3 spells CASSLDWGETQYF. Written as DNA, the CDR3 is TGTGCCAGCAGCTTGGACTGGGGGGAGACCCAGTACTTC. The chain couples TRBV11-3 to TRBJ2-5; D is tentatively TRBD1 or TRBD2 (5 bases each). Germline values: CDR1 SGHNT, CDR2 YENEEA. The germline V and J ends were trimmed by 3 bases and 5 bases, with 10 bases remaining between them. There are 13 residues in the CDR3.

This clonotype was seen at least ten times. For the CDR3, the DNA is TGTGCCAGCAGCACGCTTCGGGAGGGTGAGCAGTTCTTC. Translation: CASSTLREGEQFF. The gene calls are TRBV7-2 and TRBJ2-1; 8 bases map to TRBD2. V lost 5 bases and J lost 9; bases outside the gene matches: 6. CDR3 length: 13 amino acids. The germline CDR1 and CDR2 sequences are SGHTA and FQGNSA.

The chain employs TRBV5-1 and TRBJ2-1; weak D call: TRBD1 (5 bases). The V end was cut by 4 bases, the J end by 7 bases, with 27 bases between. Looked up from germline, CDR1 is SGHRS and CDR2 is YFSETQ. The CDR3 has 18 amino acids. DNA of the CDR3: TGCGCCAGCAGCCCGGAACAGGATATGGCCTACGACTGGAATGAGCAGTTCTTC. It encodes CASSPEQDMAYDWNEQFF.

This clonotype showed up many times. The CDR3 DNA sequence: TGTGCCAGCAGTGAAGTCGGGGACTTCCAAGAGACCCAGTACTTC. Protein: CASSEVGDFQETQYF. The chain joins TRBV2 to TRBJ2-5; perhaps TRBD2 as D (6 bases). This CDR3 contains 15 residues. Trimming pared 1 base from V and 1 base from J, leaving 10 bases between. The germline gives CDR1 SNHLY, CDR2 FYNNEI. Complete variable domain (other parts from reference TRBV2 and TRBJ2-5): EPEVTQTPSHQVTQMGQEVILRCVPISNHLYFYWYRQILGQKVEFLVSFYNNEISEKSEIFDDQFSVERPDGSNFTLKIRSTKLEDSAMYFCASSEVGDFQETQYFGPGTRLLVL.

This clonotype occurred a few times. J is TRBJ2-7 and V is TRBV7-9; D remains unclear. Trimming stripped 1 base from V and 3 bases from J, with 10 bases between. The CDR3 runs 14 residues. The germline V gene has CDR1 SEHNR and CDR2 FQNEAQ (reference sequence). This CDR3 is CASSLGSVYYEQYF. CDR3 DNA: TGTGCCAGCAGCTTAGGTAGTGTGTACTACGAGCAGTACTTC. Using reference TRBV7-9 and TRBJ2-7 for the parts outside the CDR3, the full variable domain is DTGVSQNPRHKITKRGQNVTFRCDPISEHNRLYWYRQTLGQGPEFLTYFQNEAQLEKSRLLSDRFSAERPKGSFSTLEIQRTEQGDSAMYLCASSLGSVYYEQYFGPGTRLTVT.

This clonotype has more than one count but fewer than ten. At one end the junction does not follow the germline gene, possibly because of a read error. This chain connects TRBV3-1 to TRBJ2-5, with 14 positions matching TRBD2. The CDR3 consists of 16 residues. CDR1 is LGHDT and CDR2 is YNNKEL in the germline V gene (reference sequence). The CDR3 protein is CASSQAGTSGSRNQNF. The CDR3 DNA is TGTGCCAGCAGCCAAGCCGGGACTAGCGGGAGTCGGAACCAGAACTTC.

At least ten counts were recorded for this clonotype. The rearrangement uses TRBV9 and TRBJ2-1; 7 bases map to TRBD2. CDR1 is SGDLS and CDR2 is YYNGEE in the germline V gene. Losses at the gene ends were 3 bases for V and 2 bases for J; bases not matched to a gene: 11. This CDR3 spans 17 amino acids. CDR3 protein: CASSAPHQSGTYNEQFF. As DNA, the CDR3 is TGTGCCAGCAGCGCACCCCATCAGAGCGGGACCTACAATGAGCAGTTCTTC.

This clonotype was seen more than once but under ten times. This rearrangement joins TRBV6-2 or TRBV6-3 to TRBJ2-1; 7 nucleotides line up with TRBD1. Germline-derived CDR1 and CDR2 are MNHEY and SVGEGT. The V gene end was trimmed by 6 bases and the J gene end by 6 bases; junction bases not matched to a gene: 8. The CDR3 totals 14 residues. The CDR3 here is CASRWTGNSNEQFF. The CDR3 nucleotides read TGTGCCAGCAGATGGACAGGAAATAGCAATGAGCAGTTCTTC.

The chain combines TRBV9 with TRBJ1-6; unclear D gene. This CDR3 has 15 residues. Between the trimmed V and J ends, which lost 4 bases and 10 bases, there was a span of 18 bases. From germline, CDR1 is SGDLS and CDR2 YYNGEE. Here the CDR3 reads CASSPSTGVNSPLHF. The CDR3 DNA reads TGTGCCAGCAGCCCAAGTACCGGGGTTAACTCACCCCTCCACTTT.

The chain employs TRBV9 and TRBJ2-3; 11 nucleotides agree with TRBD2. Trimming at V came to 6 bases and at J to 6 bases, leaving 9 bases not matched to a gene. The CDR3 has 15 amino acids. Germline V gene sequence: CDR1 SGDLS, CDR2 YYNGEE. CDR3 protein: CASTLAGGGLDTQYF. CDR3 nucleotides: TGTGCCAGCACCCTAGCGGGAGGTGGATTGGATACGCAGTATTTT. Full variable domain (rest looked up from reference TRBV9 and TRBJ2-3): DSGVTQTPKHLITATGQRVTLRCSPRSGDLSVYWYQQSLDQGLQFLIQYYNGEERAKGNILERFSAQQFPDLHSELNLSSLELGDSALYFCASTLAGGGLDTQYFGPGTRLTVL.

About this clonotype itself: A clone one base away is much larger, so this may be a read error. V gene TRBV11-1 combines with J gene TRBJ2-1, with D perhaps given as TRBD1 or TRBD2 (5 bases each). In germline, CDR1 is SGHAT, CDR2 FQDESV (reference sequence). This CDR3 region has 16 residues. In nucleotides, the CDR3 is TGTGCCAGCAGCCCGGGACGGCGAAGCTCCTACAATGAGCAGGTCTTC. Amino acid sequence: CASSPGRRSSYNEQVF.

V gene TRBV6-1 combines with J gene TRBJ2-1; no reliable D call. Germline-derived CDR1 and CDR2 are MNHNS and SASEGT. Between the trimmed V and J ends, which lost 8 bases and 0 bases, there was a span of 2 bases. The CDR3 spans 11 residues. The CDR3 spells CASLSYNEQFF. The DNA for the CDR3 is TGTGCCAGCCTCTCCTACAATGAGCAGTTCTTC.

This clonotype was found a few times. CDR3 nucleotides: TGTGCCACCAGCAGGAGGGAGAGGGAAGAGACCCAGTACTTC. This translates into CATSRREREETQYF. The V call is TRBV15, the J call TRBJ2-5; perhaps TRBD2 as D (5 bases). Looked up from germline, CDR1 is LNHNV and CDR2 is YYDKDF (reference sequence). The CDR3 has 14 amino acids. Trimming stripped 3 bases from V and 3 bases from J, with 11 bases between.

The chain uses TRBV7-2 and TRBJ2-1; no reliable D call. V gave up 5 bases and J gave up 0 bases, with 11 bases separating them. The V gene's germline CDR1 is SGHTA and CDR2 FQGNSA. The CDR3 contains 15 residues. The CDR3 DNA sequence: TGTGCCAGCAGCCGCGAGGTGAGCTCCTACAATGAGCAGTTCTTC. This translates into CASSREVSSYNEQFF.

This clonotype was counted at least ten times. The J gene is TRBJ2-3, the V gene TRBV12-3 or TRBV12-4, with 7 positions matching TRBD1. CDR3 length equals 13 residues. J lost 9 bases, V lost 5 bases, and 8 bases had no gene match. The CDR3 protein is CASSTRVRGTQYF. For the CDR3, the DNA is TGTGCCAGCAGTACCCGAGTCAGGGGGACGCAGTATTTT.

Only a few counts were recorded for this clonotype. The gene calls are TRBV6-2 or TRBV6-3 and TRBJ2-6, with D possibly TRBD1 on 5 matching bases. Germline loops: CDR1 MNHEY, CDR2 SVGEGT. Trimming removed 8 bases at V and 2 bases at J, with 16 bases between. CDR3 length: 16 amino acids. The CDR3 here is CASRGAPLTGANVLTF. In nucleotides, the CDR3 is TGTGCCAGCCGTGGGGCGCCCCTGACTGGGGCCAACGTCCTGACTTTC.

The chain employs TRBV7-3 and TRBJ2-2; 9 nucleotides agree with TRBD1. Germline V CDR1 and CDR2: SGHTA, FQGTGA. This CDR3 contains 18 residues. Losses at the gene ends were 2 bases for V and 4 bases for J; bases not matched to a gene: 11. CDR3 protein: CASSLESQGATGTGELFF. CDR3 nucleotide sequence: TGTGCCAGCAGCTTAGAATCACAGGGGGCAACGGGCACCGGGGAGCTGTTTTTT.

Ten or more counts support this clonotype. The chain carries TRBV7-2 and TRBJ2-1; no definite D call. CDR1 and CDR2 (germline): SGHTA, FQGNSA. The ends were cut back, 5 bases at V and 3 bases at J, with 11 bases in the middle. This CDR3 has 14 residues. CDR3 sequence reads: CASSRSGIYNEQFF. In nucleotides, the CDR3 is TGTGCCAGCAGCAGGTCTGGCATCTACAATGAGCAGTTCTTC.

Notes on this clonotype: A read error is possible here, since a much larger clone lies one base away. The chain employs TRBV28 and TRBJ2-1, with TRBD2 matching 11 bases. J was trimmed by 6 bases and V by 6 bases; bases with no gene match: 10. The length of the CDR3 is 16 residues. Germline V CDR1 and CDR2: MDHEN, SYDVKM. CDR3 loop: CASSSRTGTSGNEQFF. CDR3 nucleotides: TGTGCCAGCAGCTCCAGAACGGGGACTAGCGGCAATGAGCAGTTCTTC.

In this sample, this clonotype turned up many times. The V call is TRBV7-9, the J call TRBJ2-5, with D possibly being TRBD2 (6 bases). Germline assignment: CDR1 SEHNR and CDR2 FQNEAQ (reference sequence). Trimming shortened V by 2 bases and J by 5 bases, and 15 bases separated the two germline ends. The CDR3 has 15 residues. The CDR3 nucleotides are TGTGCCAGCAGCTTATTGGGGAGGAACATTGAGACCCAGTACTTC. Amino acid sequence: CASSLLGRNIETQYF.

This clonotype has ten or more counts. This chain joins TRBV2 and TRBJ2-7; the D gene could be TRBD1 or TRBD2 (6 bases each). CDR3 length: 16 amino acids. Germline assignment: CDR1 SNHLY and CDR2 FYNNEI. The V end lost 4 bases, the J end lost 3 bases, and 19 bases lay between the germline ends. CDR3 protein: CASSVISGEVSYEQYF. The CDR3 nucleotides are TGTGCCAGCAGTGTTATTTCAGGGGAGGTTAGCTACGAGCAGTACTTC.

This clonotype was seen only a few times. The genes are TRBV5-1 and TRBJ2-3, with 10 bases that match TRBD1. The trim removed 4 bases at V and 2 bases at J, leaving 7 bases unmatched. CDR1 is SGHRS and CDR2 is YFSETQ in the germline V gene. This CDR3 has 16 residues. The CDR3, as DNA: TGCGCCAGCAGCGGGACCGGGACAGGGGCCACAGATACGCAGTATTTT. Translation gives CASSGTGTGATDTQYF.

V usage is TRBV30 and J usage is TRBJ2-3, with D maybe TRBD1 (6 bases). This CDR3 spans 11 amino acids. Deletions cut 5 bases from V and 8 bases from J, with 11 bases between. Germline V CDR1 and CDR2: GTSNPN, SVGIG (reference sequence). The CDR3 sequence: CAWSSGATQYF. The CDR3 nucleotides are TGTGCCTGGTCCTCAGGGGCTACGCAGTATTTT.

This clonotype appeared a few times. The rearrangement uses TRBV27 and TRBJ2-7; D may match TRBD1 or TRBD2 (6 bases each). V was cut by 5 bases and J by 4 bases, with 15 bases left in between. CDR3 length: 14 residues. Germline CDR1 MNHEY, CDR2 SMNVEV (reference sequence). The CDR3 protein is CASSGLWGAYEQYF. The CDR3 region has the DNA TGTGCCAGCAGTGGCCTTTGGGGGGCGTACGAGCAGTACTTC.

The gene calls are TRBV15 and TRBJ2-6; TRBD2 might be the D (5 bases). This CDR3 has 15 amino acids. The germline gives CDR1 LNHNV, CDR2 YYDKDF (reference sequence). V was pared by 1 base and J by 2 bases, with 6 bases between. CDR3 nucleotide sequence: TGTGCCACCAGCAGAGCGAGGGCTGGGGCCAACGTCCTGACTTTC. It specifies CATSRARAGANVLTF.

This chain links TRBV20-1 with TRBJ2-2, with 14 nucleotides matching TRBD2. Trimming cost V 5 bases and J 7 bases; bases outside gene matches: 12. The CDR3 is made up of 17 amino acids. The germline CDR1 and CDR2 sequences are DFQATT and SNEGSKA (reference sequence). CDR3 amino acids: CSASGTSGGGYGGELFF. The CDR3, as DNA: TGCAGTGCTTCCGGGACTAGCGGGGGAGGTTACGGCGGGGAGCTGTTTTTT.